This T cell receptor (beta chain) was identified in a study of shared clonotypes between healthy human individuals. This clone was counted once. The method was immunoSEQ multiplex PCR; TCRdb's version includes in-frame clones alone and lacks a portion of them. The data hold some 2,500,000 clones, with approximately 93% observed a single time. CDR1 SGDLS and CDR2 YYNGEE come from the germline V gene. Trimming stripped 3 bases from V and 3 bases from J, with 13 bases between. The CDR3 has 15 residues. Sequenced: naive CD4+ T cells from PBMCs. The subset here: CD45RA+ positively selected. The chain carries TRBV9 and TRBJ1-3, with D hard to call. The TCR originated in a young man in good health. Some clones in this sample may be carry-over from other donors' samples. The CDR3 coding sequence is TGTGCCAGCAGCGGTTATACCTGGGGTGGAAACACCATATATTTT. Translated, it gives CASSGYTWGGNTIYF.